This T cell receptor (beta chain) was documented in a study of regulatory T cells in long-lasting Graves disease. About the research overall: The study enrolled newly diagnosed Graves' patients on antithyroid drugs under 3 months.

Library construction for TCR beta used iRepertoire HTBI primers and Arm-PCR of CDR3 regions. MiXCR was run by TCRdb on the multiplex PCR reads, yielding one entry per CDR3 protein. The sample records 450,000 to 500,000 distinct CDR3 sequences, roughly 16% being singletons. Germline values: CDR1 DFQATT, CDR2 SNEGSKA (reference sequence). The CDR3 loop spans 13 amino acids. Trimming pared 3 bases from V and 2 bases from J, leaving 11 bases between. Time point given: newly diagnosed GD, antithyroid drugs for less than 3 months. PBMCs provided the RNA from which the TCR library was made. Another study also made use of these data, one on T cells in Graves' hyperthyroidism and ophthalmopathy.

V is TRBV20-1 and J is TRBJ2-7; D call uncertain. The source is a man aged 35 to 55 with Graves disease. Here the sequenced sample was peripheral blood mononuclear cells (PBMCs), taken at new diagnosis, from a patient treated with antithyroid drugs. CDR3 sequence (DNA): TGCAGTGCTAGGGACCGATCTACCTACGAGCAGTACTTC. Protein sequence: CSARDRSTYEQYF.